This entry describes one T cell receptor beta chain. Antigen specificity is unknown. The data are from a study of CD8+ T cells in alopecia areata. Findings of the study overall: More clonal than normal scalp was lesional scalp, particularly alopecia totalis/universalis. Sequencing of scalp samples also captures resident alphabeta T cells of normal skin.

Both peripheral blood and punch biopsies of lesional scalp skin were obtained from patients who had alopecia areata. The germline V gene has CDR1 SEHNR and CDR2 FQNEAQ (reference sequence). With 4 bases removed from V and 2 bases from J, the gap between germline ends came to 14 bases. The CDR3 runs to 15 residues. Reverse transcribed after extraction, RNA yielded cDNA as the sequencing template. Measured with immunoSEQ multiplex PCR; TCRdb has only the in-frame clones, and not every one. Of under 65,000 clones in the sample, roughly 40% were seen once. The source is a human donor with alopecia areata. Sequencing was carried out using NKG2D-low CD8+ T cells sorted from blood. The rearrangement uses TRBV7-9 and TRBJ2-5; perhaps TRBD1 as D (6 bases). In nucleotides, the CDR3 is TGTGCCAGCAGCTCCCCCCGACAGGAACAAGAGACCCAGTACTTC. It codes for CASSSPRQEQETQYF.